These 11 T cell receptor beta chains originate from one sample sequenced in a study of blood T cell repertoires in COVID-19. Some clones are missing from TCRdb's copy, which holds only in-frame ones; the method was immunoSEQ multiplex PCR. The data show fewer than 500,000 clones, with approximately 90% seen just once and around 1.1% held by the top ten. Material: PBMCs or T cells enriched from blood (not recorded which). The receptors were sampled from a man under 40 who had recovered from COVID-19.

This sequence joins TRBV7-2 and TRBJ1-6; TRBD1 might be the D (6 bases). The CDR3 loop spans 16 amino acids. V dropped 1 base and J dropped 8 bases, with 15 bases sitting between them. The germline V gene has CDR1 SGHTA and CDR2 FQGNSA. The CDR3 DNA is TGTGCCAGCAGCTTAGTTAGGGGGAGGGTACATTCACCCCTCCACTTT. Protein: CASSLVRGRVHSPLHF.

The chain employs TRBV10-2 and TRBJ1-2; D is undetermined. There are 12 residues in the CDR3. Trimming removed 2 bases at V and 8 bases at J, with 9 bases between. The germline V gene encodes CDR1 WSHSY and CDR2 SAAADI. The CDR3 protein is CASSETDGGYTF. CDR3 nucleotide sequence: TGCGCCAGCAGTGAGACCGACGGGGGCTACACCTTC.

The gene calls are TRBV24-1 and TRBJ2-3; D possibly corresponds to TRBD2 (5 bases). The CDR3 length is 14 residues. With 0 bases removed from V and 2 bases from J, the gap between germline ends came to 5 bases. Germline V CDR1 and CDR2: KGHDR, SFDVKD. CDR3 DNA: TGTGCCACCAGTGATTTGCGGGACACAGATACGCAGTATTTT. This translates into CATSDLRDTDTQYF.

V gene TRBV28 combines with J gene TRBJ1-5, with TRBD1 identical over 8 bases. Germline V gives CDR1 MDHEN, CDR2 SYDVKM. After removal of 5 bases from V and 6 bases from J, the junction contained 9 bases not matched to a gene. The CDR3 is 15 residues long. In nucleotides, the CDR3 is TGTGCCAGCAGTCGGACAGGGTTCGAAGGTCAGCCCCAGCATTTT. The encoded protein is CASSRTGFEGQPQHF.

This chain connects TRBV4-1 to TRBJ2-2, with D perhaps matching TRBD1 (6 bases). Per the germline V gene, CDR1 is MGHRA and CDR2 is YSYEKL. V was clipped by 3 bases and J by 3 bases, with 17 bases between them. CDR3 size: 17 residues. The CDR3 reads CASSHPRKGEDTGELFF. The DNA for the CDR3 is TGCGCCAGCAGCCACCCCCGGAAGGGGGAAGACACCGGGGAGCTGTTTTTT.

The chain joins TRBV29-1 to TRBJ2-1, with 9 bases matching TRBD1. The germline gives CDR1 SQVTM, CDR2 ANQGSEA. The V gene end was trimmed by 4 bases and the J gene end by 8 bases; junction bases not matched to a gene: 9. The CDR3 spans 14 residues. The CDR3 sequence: CSVVHGTGFDEQFF. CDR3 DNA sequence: TGCAGCGTTGTCCACGGGACAGGGTTCGATGAGCAGTTCTTC.

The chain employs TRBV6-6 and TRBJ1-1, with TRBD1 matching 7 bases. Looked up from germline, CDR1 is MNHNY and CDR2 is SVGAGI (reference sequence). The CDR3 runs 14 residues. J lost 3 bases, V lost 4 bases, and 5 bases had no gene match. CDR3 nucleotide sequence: TGTGCCAGCAGTTTAGGGACAGACTACACTGAAGCTTTCTTT. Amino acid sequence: CASSLGTDYTEAFF.

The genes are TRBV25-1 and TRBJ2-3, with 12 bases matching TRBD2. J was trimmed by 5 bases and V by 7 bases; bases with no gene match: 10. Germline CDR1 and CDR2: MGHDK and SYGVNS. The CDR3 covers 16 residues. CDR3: CASTPSGRAGGDTQYF. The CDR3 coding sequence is TGTGCCAGCACTCCTAGCGGGAGGGCCGGCGGAGATACGCAGTATTTT.

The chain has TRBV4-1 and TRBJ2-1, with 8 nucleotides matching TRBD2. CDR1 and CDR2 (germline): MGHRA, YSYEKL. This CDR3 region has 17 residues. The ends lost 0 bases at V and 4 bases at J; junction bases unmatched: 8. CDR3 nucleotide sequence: TGCGCCAGCAGCCAAGATCTGGCGGGAGGTACTTACAATGAGCAGTTCTTC. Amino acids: CASSQDLAGGTYNEQFF.

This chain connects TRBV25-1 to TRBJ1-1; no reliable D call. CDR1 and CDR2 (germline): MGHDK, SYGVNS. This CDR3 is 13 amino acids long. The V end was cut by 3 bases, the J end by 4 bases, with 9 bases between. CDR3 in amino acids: CASSEHPSTEAFF. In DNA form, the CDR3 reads TGTGCCAGCAGTGAGCATCCGAGCACTGAAGCTTTCTTT.

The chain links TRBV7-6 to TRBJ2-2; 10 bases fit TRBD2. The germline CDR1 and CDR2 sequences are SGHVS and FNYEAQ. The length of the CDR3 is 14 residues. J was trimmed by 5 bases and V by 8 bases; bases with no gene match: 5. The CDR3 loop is CASRLAGETGELFF. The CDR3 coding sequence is TGTGCCAGCCGGCTAGCGGGAGAAACCGGGGAGCTGTTTTTT.